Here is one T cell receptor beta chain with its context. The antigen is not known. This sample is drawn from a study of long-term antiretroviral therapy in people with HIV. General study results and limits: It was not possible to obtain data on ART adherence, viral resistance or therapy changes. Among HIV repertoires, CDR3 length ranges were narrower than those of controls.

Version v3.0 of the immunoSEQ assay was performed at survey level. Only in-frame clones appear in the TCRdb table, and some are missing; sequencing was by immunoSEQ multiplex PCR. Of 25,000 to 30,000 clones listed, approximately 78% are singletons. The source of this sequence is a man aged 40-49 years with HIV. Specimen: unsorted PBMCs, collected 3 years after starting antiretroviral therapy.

The CDR3: CASTAHRVAGINTGELFF. CDR3 in DNA: TGTGCCAGCACCGCGCATAGGGTAGCGGGGATAAACACCGGGGAGCTGTTTTTT. The V and J genes are TRBV9 and TRBJ2-2; 8 nucleotides align to TRBD2. V shed 6 bases, J shed 2 bases, and the junction held 15 bases outside the gene matches. CDR3 length: 18 residues. From germline, CDR1 is SGDLS and CDR2 YYNGEE. The full variable domain, its missing parts supplied by reference TRBV9 and TRBJ2-2, is DSGVTQTPKHLITATGQRVTLRCSPRSGDLSVYWYQQSLDQGLQFLIQYYNGEERAKGNILERFSAQQFPDLHSELNLSSLELGDSALYFCASTAHRVAGINTGELFFGEGSRLTVL.